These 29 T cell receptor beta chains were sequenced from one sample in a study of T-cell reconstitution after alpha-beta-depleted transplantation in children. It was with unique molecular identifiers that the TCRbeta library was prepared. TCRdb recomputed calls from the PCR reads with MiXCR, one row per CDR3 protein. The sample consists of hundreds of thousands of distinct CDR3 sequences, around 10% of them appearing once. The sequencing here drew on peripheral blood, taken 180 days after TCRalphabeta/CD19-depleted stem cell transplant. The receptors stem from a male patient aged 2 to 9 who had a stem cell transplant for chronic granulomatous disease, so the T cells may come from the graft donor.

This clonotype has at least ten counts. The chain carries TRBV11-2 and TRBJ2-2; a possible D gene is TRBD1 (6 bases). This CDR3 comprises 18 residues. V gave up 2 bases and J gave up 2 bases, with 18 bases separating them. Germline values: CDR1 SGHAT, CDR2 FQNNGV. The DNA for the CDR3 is TGTGCCAGCAGCTTAAAACCCCCGGGACAAGTTAACACCGGGGAGCTGTTTTTT. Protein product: CASSLKPPGQVNTGELFF. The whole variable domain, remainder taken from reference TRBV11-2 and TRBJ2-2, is EAGVAQSPRYKIIEKRQSVAFWCNPISGHATLYWYQQILGQGPKLLIQFQNNGVVDDSQLPKDRFSAERLKGVDSTLKIQPAKLEDSAVYLCASSLKPPGQVNTGELFFGEGSRLTVL.

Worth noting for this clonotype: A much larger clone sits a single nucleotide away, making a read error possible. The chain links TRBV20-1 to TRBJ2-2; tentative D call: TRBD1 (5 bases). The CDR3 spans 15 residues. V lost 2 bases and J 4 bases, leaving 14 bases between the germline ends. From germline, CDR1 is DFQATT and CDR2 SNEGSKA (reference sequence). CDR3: CSARLAGWGTGELFF. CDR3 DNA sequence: TGCAGTGCTAGATTGGCAGGGTGGGGCACCGGGGAGCTGTTTTTT.

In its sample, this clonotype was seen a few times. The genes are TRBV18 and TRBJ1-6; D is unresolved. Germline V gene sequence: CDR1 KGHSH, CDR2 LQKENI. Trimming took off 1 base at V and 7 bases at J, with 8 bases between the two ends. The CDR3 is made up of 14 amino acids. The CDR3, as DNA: TGTGCCAGCTCACCACTTGAGGTGAATTCACCCCTCCACTTT. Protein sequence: CASSPLEVNSPLHF.

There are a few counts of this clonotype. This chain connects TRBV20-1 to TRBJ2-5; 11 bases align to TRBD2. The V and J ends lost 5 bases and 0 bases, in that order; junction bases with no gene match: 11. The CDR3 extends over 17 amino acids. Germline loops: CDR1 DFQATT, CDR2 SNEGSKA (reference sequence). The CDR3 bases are TGCAGTGCTGGGCCGGGACTAGCGGAGACGTACCAAGAGACCCAGTACTTC. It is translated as CSAGPGLAETYQETQYF.

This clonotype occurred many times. CDR3 coding DNA: TGCAGCGTGGCGGGACAGCTTAACTATGGCTACACCTTC. This codes for CSVAGQLNYGYTF. The chain combines TRBV29-1 with TRBJ1-2; the match to TRBD1 covers 7 bases. Germline-derived CDR1 and CDR2 are SQVTM and ANQGSEA. There are 13 residues in the CDR3. After removal of 6 bases from V and 1 base from J, the junction contained 5 bases not matched to a gene.

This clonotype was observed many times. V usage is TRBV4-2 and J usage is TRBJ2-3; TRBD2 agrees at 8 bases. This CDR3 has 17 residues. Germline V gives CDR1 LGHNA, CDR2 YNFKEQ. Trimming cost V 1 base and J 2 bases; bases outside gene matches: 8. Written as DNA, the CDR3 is TGTGCCAGCAGCCAAGGAAAAGGAGCGGGAGACACAGATACGCAGTATTTT. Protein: CASSQGKGAGDTDTQYF.

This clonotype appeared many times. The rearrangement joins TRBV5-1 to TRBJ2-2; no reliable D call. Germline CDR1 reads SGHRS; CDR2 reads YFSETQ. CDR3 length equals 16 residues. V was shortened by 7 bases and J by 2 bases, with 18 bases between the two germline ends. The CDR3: CASASLGRRNTGELFF. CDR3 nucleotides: TGCGCCAGCGCCTCCCTTGGGCGGCGTAACACCGGGGAGCTGTTTTTT.

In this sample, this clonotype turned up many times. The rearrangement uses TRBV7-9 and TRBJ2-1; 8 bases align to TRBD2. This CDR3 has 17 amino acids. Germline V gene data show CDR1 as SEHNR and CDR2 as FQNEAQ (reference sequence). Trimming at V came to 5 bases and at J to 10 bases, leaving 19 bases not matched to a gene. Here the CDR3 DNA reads TGTGCCAGCAGCCCCCACGGGGGTAGGGGTGGCGGGAGGGAGCAGTTCTTC. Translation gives CASSPHGGRGGGREQFF.

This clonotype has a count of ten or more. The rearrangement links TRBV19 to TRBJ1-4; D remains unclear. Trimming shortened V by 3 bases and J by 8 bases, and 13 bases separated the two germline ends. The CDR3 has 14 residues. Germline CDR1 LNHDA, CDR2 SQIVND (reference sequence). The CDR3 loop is CASSMLGVNEKLFF. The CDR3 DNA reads TGTGCCAGTAGTATGTTGGGAGTCAACGAAAAACTGTTTTTT.

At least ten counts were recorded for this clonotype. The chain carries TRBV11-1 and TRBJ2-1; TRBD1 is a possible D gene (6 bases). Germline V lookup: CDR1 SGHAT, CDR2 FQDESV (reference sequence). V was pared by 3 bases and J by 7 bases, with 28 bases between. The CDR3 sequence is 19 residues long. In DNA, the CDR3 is TGTGCCAGCAGCTTCGCCCCGATCAAAATAAGACAGGTGGAAAATGAGCAGTTCTTC. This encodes CASSFAPIKIRQVENEQFF.

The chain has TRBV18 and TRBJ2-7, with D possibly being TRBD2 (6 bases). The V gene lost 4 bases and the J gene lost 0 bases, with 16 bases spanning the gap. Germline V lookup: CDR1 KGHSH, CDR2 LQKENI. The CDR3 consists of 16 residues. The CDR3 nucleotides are TGTGCCAGCTCACTTCGGGACTTCTTACCCTCCTACGAGCAGTACTTC. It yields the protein CASSLRDFLPSYEQYF.

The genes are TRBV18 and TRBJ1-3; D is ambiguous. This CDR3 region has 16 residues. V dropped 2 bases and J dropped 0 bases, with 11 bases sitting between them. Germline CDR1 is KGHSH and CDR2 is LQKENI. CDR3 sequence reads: CASSPLDSSSGNTIYF. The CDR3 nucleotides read TGTGCCAGCTCACCATTGGACTCGAGCTCTGGAAACACCATATATTTT.

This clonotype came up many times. The CDR3 DNA follows: TGTGCCACCAGTGAGTCGGGGGGGCCGGACACCGGGGAGCTGTTTTTT. Translated: CATSESGGPDTGELFF. The chain recombines TRBV24-1 with TRBJ2-2, with TRBD2 matching over 8 bases. V dropped 4 bases and J dropped 3; count of bases not matched to a gene: 6. CDR1 and CDR2 from the germline V gene are KGHDR and SFDVKD. The CDR3 is 16 amino acids.

The CDR3 sequence is CASSRRTSGSIPDTQYF. The CDR3 DNA reads TGTGCCAGCAGCCGTAGGACTAGCGGGAGTATCCCAGATACGCAGTATTTT. The chain is built from TRBV7-2 and TRBJ2-3; 13 bases align to TRBD2. The trim removed 5 bases at V and 4 bases at J, leaving 9 bases unmatched. Germline CDR1 is SGHTA and CDR2 is FQGNSA. The CDR3 consists of 17 residues.

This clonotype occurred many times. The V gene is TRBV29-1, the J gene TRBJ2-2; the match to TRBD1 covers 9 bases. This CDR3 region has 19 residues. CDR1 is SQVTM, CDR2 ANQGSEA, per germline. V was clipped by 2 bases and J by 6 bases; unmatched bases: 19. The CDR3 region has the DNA TGCAGCGTTGAAATGATACCAGGACAGGGGCCTCTCGGTTCCGGGGAGCTGTTTTTT. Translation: CSVEMIPGQGPLGSGELFF.

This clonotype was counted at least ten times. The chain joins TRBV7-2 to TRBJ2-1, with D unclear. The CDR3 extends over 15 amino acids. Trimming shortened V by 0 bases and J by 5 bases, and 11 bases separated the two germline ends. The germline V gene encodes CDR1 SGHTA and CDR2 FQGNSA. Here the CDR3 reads CASSLARVKNNEQFF. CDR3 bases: TGTGCCAGCAGCTTAGCTAGGGTGAAAAACAATGAGCAGTTCTTC.

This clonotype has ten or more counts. CDR3 sequence (DNA): TGCAGCGTTGGAACAGGGACCAACTATGGCTACACCTTC. Translating it yields CSVGTGTNYGYTF. The chain is built from TRBV29-1 and TRBJ1-2, with D tentatively TRBD1 (6 bases). The CDR3 extends over 13 amino acids. Trimming stripped 4 bases from V and 2 bases from J, with 11 bases between. Germline assignment: CDR1 SQVTM and CDR2 ANQGSEA.

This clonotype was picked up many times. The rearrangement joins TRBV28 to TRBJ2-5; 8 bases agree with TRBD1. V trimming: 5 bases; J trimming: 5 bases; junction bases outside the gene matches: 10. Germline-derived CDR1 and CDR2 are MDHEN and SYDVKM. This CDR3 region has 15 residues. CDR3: CASSLLSDRAETQYF. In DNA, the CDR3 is TGTGCCAGCAGTCTTTTGTCGGACAGGGCTGAGACCCAGTACTTC.

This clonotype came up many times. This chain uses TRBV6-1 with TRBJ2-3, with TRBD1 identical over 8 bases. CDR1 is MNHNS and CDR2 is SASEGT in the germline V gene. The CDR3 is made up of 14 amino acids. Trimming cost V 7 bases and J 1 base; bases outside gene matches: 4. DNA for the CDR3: TGTGCCAGCACCGGACAGGGCGGCACAGATACGCAGTATTTT. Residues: CASTGQGGTDTQYF.

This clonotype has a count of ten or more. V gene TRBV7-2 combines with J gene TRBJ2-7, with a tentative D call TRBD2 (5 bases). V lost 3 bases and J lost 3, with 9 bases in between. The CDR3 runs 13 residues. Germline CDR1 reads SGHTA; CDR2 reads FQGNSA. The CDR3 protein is CASSFSDFYEQYF. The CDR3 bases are TGTGCCAGCAGCTTTAGCGACTTCTACGAGCAGTACTTC.

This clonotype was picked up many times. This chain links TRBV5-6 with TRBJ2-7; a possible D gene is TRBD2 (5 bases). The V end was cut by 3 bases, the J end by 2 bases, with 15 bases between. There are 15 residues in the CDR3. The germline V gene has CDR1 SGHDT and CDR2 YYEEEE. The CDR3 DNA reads TGTGCCAGCAGCTCGGACTGGACGGATCCCTACGAGCAGTACTTC. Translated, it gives CASSSDWTDPYEQYF.

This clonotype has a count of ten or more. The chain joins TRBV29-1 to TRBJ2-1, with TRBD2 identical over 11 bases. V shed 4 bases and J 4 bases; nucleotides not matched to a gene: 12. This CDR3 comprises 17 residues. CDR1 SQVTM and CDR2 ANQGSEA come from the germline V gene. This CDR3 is CSVAFSGRASLYNEQFF. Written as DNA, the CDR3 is TGCAGCGTTGCCTTTAGCGGGAGGGCCTCTCTTTACAATGAGCAGTTCTTC.

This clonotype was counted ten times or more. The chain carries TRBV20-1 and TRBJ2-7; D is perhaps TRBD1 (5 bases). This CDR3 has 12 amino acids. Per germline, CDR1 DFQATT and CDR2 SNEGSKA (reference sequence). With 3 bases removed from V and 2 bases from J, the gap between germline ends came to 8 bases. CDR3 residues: CSASEQAYEQYF. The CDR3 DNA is TGCAGTGCTAGCGAACAGGCCTACGAGCAGTACTTC.

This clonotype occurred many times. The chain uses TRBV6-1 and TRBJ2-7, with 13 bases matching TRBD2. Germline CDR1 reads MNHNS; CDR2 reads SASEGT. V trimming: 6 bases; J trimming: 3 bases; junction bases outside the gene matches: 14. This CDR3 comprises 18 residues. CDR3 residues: CASRGTSGRAGGLYEQYF. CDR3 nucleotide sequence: TGTGCCAGCAGAGGCACTAGCGGGAGGGCCGGAGGCCTCTACGAGCAGTACTTC.

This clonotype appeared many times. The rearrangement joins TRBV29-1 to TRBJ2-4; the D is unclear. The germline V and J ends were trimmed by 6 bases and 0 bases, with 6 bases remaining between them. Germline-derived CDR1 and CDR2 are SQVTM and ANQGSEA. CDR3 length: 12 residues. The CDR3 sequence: CSVELAKNIQYF. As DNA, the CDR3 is TGCAGCGTCGAATTAGCCAAAAACATTCAGTACTTC. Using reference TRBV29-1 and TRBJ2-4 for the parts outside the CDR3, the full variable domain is SAVISQKPSRDICQRGTSLTIQCQVDSQVTMMFWYRQQPGQSLTLIATANQGSEATYESGFVIDKFPISRPNLTFSTLTVSNMSPEDSSIYLCSVELAKNIQYFGAGTRLSVL.

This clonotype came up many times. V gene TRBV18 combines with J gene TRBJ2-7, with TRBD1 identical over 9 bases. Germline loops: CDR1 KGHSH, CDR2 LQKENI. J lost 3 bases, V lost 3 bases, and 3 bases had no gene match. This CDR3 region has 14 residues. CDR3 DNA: TGTGCCAGCTCACCCAACAGGGGGCACTACGAGCAGTACTTC. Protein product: CASSPNRGHYEQYF. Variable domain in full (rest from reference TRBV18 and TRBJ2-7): NAGVMQNPRHLVRRRGQEARLRCSPMKGHSHVYWYRQLPEEGLKFMVYLQKENIIDESGMPKERFSAEFPKEGPSILRIQQVVRGDSAAYFCASSPNRGHYEQYFGPGTRLTVT.

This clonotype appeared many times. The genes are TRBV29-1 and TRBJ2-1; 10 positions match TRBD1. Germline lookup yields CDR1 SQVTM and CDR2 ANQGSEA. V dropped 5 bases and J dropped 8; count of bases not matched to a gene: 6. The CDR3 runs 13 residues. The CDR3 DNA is TGCAGCGTTCCGGGACAGGGGTGGGATGAGCAGTTCTTC. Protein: CSVPGQGWDEQFF.

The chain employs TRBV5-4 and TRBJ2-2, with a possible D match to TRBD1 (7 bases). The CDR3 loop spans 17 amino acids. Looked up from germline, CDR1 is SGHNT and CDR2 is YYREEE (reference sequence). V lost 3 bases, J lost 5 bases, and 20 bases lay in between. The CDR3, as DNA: TGTGCCAGCAGCTGGGGAAGACAGGGAGGTTGGACCGGGGAGCTGTTTTTT. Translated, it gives CASSWGRQGGWTGELFF.

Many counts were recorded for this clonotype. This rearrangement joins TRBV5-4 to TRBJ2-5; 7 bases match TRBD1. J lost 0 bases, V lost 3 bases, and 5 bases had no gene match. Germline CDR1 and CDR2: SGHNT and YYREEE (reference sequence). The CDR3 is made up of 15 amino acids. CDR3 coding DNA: TGTGCCAGCAGCTCCGGACAGGTGAACCAAGAGACCCAGTACTTC. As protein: CASSSGQVNQETQYF.